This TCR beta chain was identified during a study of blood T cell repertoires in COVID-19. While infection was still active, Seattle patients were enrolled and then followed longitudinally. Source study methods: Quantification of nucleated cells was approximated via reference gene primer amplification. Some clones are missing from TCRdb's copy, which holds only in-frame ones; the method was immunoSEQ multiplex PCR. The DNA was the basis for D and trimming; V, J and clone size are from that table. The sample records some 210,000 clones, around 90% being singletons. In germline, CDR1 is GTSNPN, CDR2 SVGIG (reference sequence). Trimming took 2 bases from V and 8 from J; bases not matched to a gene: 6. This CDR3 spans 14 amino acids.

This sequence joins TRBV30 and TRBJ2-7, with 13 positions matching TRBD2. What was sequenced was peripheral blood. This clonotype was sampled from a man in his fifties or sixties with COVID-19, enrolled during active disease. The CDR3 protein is CAWSSGLAGDQQYF. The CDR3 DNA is TGTGCCTGGAGTTCCGGACTAGCGGGAGACCAGCAGTACTTC.